This T cell receptor beta chain is drawn from a study of T cells in women clearing cervical HPV infection. With respect to this clone: Its matching antigen is unknown. The missing CDR3 end, 3 residues past where the read stops, is filled in from the germline J gene.

Genomic DNA, averaging approximately 1,200 ng per sample, yielded TCR beta CDR3 via immunoSEQ. Some clones are missing from TCRdb's copy, which holds only in-frame ones; the method was immunoSEQ multiplex PCR. Its listing shows about 33,000 clones. Germline CDR1 reads SNHLY; CDR2 reads FYNNEI. The CDR3 is made up of 16 amino acids. Study-wide points: A classifier using richness and V gene abundances reached an AUC of more than 0.75.

The sequence derives from a woman between 18 and 69 years old with a cervical HPV16 infection that either progressed to CIN3+ or cleared (not recorded which). Sequencing input: blood buffy coat. V gene TRBV2 combines with J gene TRBJ1-2; TRBD1 might be the D (6 bases). The CDR3 sequence is CASSPRVAGGLDDYTF. The part of the CDR3 DNA that was read is TGTGCCAGCAGTCCCCGAGTAGCGGGGGGGCTAGATGAC.